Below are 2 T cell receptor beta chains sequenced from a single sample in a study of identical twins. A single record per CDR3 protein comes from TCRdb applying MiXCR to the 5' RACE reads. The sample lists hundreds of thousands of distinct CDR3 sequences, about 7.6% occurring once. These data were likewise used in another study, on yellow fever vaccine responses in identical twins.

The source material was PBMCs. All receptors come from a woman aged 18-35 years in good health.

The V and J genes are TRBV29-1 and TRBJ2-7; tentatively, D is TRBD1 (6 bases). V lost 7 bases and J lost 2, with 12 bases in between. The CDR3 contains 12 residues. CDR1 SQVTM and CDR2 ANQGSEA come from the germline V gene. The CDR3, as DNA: TGCAGCGGCACGACAGGAGCCTACGAGCAGTACTTC. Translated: CSGTTGAYEQYF.

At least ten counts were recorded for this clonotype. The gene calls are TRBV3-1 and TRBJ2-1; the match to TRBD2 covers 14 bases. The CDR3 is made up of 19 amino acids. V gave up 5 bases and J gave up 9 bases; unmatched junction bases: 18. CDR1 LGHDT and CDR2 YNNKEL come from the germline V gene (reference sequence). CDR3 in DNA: TGTGCCAGCAGCGTACGTCCGGTCGGACTAGCGGGGGGCCCCCTTGAGCAGTTCTTC. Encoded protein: CASSVRPVGLAGGPLEQFF.